These T cell receptor beta chains were read from a single sample in a study of post-analysis software for immune sequencing data. TCRdb recomputed calls from the PCR reads with MiXCR, one row per CDR3 protein. The table lists 350,000 to 500,000 distinct CDR3 sequences, 35% to 45% of them singletons. Material: blood. Receptors originate from a girl aged 2-10 years with multiple sclerosis. Each CDR3 is given with its conserved first and last residue. D genes are given only for firm matches. The size of a clone is reported for some rows only, either as once, few or many, or as a class for expanded clones.

v_call	clone_size	d_call	j_call	cdr3_nt	cdr3_aa
TRBV10-3	.	TRBD1	TRBJ2-7	TGTGCCATCAGTCTTGGACAGGCCTACGAGCAGTACTTC	CAISLGQAYEQYF
TRBV29-1	.	TRBD1	TRBJ2-7	TGCAGCGTTGAAGGGAGGGAGACAGGGGGCGCCTACGAGCAGTACTTC	CSVEGRETGGAYEQYF
TRBV28	.	TRBD1	TRBJ1-1	TGTGCCAGCAGACAGGGGGCTGGTGAAGCTTTCTTT	CASRQGAGEAFF
TRBV29-1	.	TRBD2	TRBJ2-1	TGCAGCGTTGAGGGTCCTAAGCGGGAGTATTTAATCTCCTACAATGAGCAGTTCTTC	CSVEGPKREYLISYNEQFF
TRBV7-2	.	.	TRBJ2-3	TGTGCCAGCAGCTTAAGCCTTGAGACAGATACGCAGTATTTT	CASSLSLETDTQYF
TRBV7-9	.	.	TRBJ2-4	TGTGCCAGCAGCAAAAAGCCCTGGGACCCCACCCTCCCCTTTCAGTACTTC	CASSKKPWDPTLPFQYF
TRBV5-6	.	.	TRBJ2-1	TGTGCCAGCAGCTGGAACTACAATGAGCAGTTCTTC	CASSWNYNEQFF
TRBV24-1	few	.	TRBJ2-7	TGTGCCACCAGCCAGGGAAACTCCTACGAGCAGTACTTC	CATSQGNSYEQYF
TRBV7-2	.	.	TRBJ1-5	TGTGCCAGCAGCTTCGGATATGGTCAGCCCCAGCATTTT	CASSFGYGQPQHF
TRBV29-1	.	.	TRBJ2-1	TGCAGCGTTAAGTTCTCCTCGGGCGATGAGCAGTTCTTC	CSVKFSSGDEQFF
TRBV20-1	.	.	TRBJ2-1	TGCAATGCTAGGTCTGCGGGGCACTACAATGAGCAGTTCTTC	CNARSAGHYNEQFF
TRBV10-3	few	TRBD2	TRBJ2-1	TGTGCCATCAGTGCTAGCGGGAGGGATGAGCAGTTCTTC	CAISASGRDEQFF
TRBV6-1	once	.	TRBJ2-7	TGTGCCAGCAGTGAAGGGTACGGGAACTACGAGCAGTACTTC	CASSEGYGNYEQYF
TRBV7-2	.	.	TRBJ2-7	TGTGCCAGCAGCTGGGACCGTGCCTACGAGCAGTACTTC	CASSWDRAYEQYF
TRBV27	.	TRBD1	TRBJ1-2	TGTGCCAGCAGTTTATATATTGCCGGGACAGGGGGCGCCTACTATGGCTACACCTTC	CASSLYIAGTGGAYYGYTF
TRBV6-5	.	TRBD2	TRBJ2-7	TGTGCCAGCAGCTCGACTAGCGGGGGTTACGAGCAGTACTTC	CASSSTSGGYEQYF
TRBV28	few	.	TRBJ2-3	TGTGCCAGCAGTTTCTTACACAGGTCCTTCACAGATACGCAGTATTTT	CASSFLHRSFTDTQYF
TRBV6-2/TRBV6-3	.	.	TRBJ2-6	TGTGCCAGCAGCCCTTCCCACCCTCTCTCTGGGGCCAACGTCCTGACTTTC	CASSPSHPLSGANVLTF
TRBV27	few	.	TRBJ1-5	TGTGCCAGCAGCCAGGTCAGGATGCAGCCCCAGCATTTT	CASSQVRMQPQHF
TRBV7-9	.	TRBD2	TRBJ2-7	TGTGCCAGCAGCGTTGGGACTAGCGGGAGTCACGAGCAGTACTTC	CASSVGTSGSHEQYF
TRBV4-1	few	.	TRBJ2-7	TGCGCCAGCAGCCAAGATAAAGGGTCGTTTAACTACGAGCAGTACTTC	CASSQDKGSFNYEQYF
TRBV20-1	.	TRBD2	TRBJ2-1	TGCAGTGCTGGGGGGACTAGCGGGAGTACGCACAATGAGCAGTTCTTC	CSAGGTSGSTHNEQFF
TRBV18	.	TRBD2	TRBJ2-5	TGTGCCAGCTCACTGCTAGCGGGAAATAACAGAGAGACCCAGTACTTC	CASSLLAGNNRETQYF
TRBV12-3/TRBV12-4	.	.	TRBJ1-5	TGTGCCAGCAGTTTACATGGGGAATGGGGCAATCAGCCCCAGCATTTT	CASSLHGEWGNQPQHF
TRBV7-9	.	.	TRBJ1-1	TGTGCCAGCAGCTTTCCCCGCGACGGATCCATGAACACTGAAGCTTTCTTT	CASSFPRDGSMNTEAFF
TRBV7-6	.	.	TRBJ2-3	TGTGCCAGCAGCATCGGGGCGGTCAGCACAGATACGCAGTATTTT	CASSIGAVSTDTQYF
TRBV10-3	.	.	TRBJ2-1	TGTGCCATCAGTGATACGGGCAATGAGCAGTTCTTC	CAISDTGNEQFF
TRBV7-8	.	.	TRBJ1-5	TGTGCCAGCAGCTTAGCGAGAGGGTGGGGTCAGCCCCAGCATTTT	CASSLARGWGQPQHF
TRBV12-3/TRBV12-4	.	.	TRBJ1-5	TGTGCCAGCAGTTTAACCAATCAGCCCCAGCATTTT	CASSLTNQPQHF
TRBV28	.	.	TRBJ1-2	TGTGCCAGCAGTCCCCGGGAAACTCGCTATGGCTACACCTTC	CASSPRETRYGYTF
TRBV12-3/TRBV12-4	.	.	TRBJ2-3	TGTGCCAGCATCCTAAGGGCGGGGAGATTGCTCACAGATACGCAGTATTTT	CASILRAGRLLTDTQYF
TRBV20-1	few	TRBD1	TRBJ1-1	TGCAGTGCACCGGGACAGGGTCTAAAAGCTTTCTTT	CSAPGQGLKAFF
TRBV6-5	few	.	TRBJ2-7	TGTGCCAGCAGGAAAGGGGGAGGACACAATGAGCAGTACTTC	CASRKGGGHNEQYF
TRBV6-2/TRBV6-3	few	.	TRBJ2-1	TGTGCCAGCAGTTTACACGTCCGCAGGGCCTACAATGAGCAGTTCTTC	CASSLHVRRAYNEQFF
TRBV18	once	.	TRBJ2-7	TGTGCCAACTCACCATCCAGGGTGGTCAACGAGCAGTACTTC	CANSPSRVVNEQYF
TRBV7-6	few	.	TRBJ2-2	TGTGCCAGCAGCACCAGGGACGGTTACACCGGGGAGCTGTTTTTT	CASSTRDGYTGELFF
TRBV4-3	.	TRBD2	TRBJ2-7	TGCGCCAGCAGCCAAGAGTCGGCTAGCGGGACCTACGAGCAGTACTTC	CASSQESASGTYEQYF
TRBV20-1	once	TRBD1	TRBJ2-7	TGCAGTGCCCGAGATAGGACAGGGTGGGACCCCTACGAGCAGGACTTC	CSARDRTGWDPYEQDF
TRBV5-5	few	.	TRBJ2-7	TGTGCCAGCAACAGGGGGGGGGCTAGCGGCTCCTACGAGCAGTACTTC	CASNRGGASGSYEQYF
TRBV20-1	few	.	TRBJ2-1	TGCAGTGCTAGAGCGCCGGATGGAACCAATGAGCAGTTCTTC	CSARAPDGTNEQFF
TRBV7-3	few	.	TRBJ2-3	TGTGCCAGCAGCTCCTACTCCGGGCGGACAGATACGCAGTATTTT	CASSSYSGRTDTQYF